Following are 28 T cell receptor beta chains from one sample sequenced in a study of Ad26.COV2.S vaccination and SARS-CoV-2 variants. The sample's treatment: about 20 received Ad26.COV2.S at low or high dose, single or two shots; roughly 5 received placebo; per-sample allocation not given. The study sampled participants on day 63 after the first vaccine or placebo injection. TCRdb keeps only in-frame clones here, not all; method: immunoSEQ multiplex PCR. The table has approximately 350,000 clones, roughly 85% seen once. Source: peripheral blood, taken in a trial of Ad26.COV2.S vaccine versus placebo. The source of these receptors is a person aged 18-60 years who received the Ad26.COV2.S COVID-19 vaccine or a placebo.

A single count supports this clone. V is TRBV19 and J is TRBJ1-1; D possibly corresponds to TRBD1 (6 bases). Trimming took off 5 bases at V and 1 base at J, with 17 bases between the two ends. Germline assignment: CDR1 LNHDA and CDR2 SQIVND (reference sequence). The CDR3 is 16 residues long. The CDR3 here is CASSPLRQAQNTEAFF. The CDR3 region has the DNA TGTGCCAGTAGTCCCCTACGACAGGCGCAGAACACTGAAGCTTTCTTT.

The V gene is TRBV4-1, the J gene TRBJ2-7; TRBD1 matches at 7 bases. CDR3 length: 16 amino acids. The V segment lost 3 bases and the J segment 2 bases; nucleotides outside the gene matches: 10. The germline gives CDR1 MGHRA, CDR2 YSYEKL. The CDR3 reads CASSQDDRERAYEQYF. In nucleotides, the CDR3 is TGCGCCAGCAGCCAGGACGACAGGGAGAGGGCCTACGAGCAGTACTTC.

This clone appeared a few times. This chain joins TRBV6-1 and TRBJ2-2, with no clear D. V lost 3 bases and J lost 0, with 8 bases in between. This CDR3 has 15 residues. Germline V CDR1 and CDR2: MNHNS, SASEGT. The CDR3 sequence: CASSEFRANTGELFF. The CDR3 region has the DNA TGTGCCAGCAGTGAGTTTAGGGCGAACACCGGGGAGCTGTTTTTT.

Points on this clone: Other DNA sequences in the sample encode the same CDR3. The DNA of the CDR3 is TGTGCCAGCAGCCTCGGACAGCCCCACTCTGGAAACACCATATATTTT. Translated, it gives CASSLGQPHSGNTIYF. The chain links TRBV7-9 to TRBJ1-3; a possible D gene is TRBD1 (6 bases). V dropped 5 bases and J dropped 0 bases, with 14 bases sitting between them. Per the germline V gene, CDR1 is SEHNR and CDR2 is FQNEAQ (reference sequence). The CDR3 sequence is 16 residues long.

CDR3 sequence reads: CASAANLRPDGYTF. The CDR3 DNA follows: TGCGCCAGCGCGGCCAACCTCAGGCCCGATGGCTACACCTTC. The chain is built from TRBV4-1 and TRBJ1-2, with D unresolved. V was cut by 8 bases and J by 6 bases, with 19 bases left in between. Germline-derived CDR1 and CDR2 are MGHRA and YSYEKL. CDR3 length equals 14 residues.

V and J are TRBV19 and TRBJ1-4; D is ambiguous. This CDR3 spans 14 amino acids. Germline CDR1 and CDR2: LNHDA and SQIVND (reference sequence). V was shortened by 3 bases and J by 8 bases, with 13 bases between the two germline ends. CDR3 sequence: CASSIYASQEKLFF. The CDR3, as DNA: TGTGCCAGTAGTATTTATGCCAGCCAGGAAAAACTGTTTTTT.

In its sample, this clone was seen a few times. CDR3 DNA sequence: TGTGCCAGCAGCCGAACAGGGAATTCACCCCTCCACTTT. Encoded protein: CASSRTGNSPLHF. This sequence joins TRBV7-3 and TRBJ1-6; TRBD1 might be the D (6 bases). The germline gives CDR1 SGHTA, CDR2 FQGTGA. CDR3 length: 13 amino acids. The V end lost 5 bases, the J end lost 7 bases, and 9 bases lay between the germline ends.

The chain uses TRBV27 and TRBJ1-3, with D perhaps matching TRBD1 (6 bases). CDR1 is MNHEY and CDR2 is SMNVEV in the germline V gene (reference sequence). The V and J ends lost 9 bases and 3 bases respectively, with 15 bases between them. The CDR3 is 14 residues long. The CDR3, as DNA: TGTGCCAGTTCCAGGGGAGACGGTGGAAACACCATATATTTT. Amino acids: CASSRGDGGNTIYF.

Remarks on this clone: This specimen includes other DNA sequences encoding the same CDR3. V usage is TRBV19 and J usage is TRBJ1-1; 8 bases are shared with TRBD1. CDR1 and CDR2 from the germline V gene are LNHDA and SQIVND (reference sequence). Losses at the gene ends were 1 base for V and 2 bases for J; bases not matched to a gene: 3. This CDR3 is 15 amino acids long. The CDR3 loop is CASSIGTGGNTEAFF. In DNA, the CDR3 is TGTGCCAGTAGTATAGGAACAGGGGGAAACACTGAAGCTTTCTTT.

V usage is TRBV5-4 and J usage is TRBJ2-5; D may be TRBD1 or TRBD2 (5 bases each). Germline loops: CDR1 SGHNT, CDR2 YYREEE (reference sequence). Trimming stripped 2 bases from V and 2 bases from J, with 13 bases between. The CDR3 consists of 15 residues. The CDR3 nucleotides are TGTGCCAGCAGCTTTACGGGGCATCTTCAAGAGACCCAGTACTTC. It is translated as CASSFTGHLQETQYF.

The CDR3 DNA follows: TGTGCCAGCTCACCAATGAGCGGGAGCCCAGATACGCAGTATTTT. Protein: CASSPMSGSPDTQYF. V usage is TRBV18 and J usage is TRBJ2-3; TRBD2 matches at 8 bases. The CDR3 contains 15 residues. Germline-derived CDR1 and CDR2 are KGHSH and LQKENI. With 2 bases clipped from V and 4 bases from J, the junction kept 5 bases outside the gene matches.

The chain uses TRBV27 and TRBJ2-3; no definite D call. V was trimmed by 6 bases and J by 0 bases, leaving 13 bases between them. In germline, CDR1 is MNHEY, CDR2 SMNVEV (reference sequence). There are 15 residues in the CDR3. The CDR3 region has the DNA TGTGCCAGCAGACCCCAGCTCTCTAGCACAGATACGCAGTATTTT. It codes for CASRPQLSSTDTQYF.

This clone was observed a single time. The chain carries TRBV7-9 and TRBJ2-7; 11 bases are shared with TRBD1. With 5 bases clipped from V and 2 bases from J, the junction kept 5 bases outside the gene matches. The CDR3 consists of 15 residues. The germline V gene has CDR1 SEHNR and CDR2 FQNEAQ (reference sequence). The DNA for the CDR3 is TGTGCCAGCAGCCCCCGGGACAGGGGGACCTACGAGCAGTACTTC. Translating it yields CASSPRDRGTYEQYF.

The chain has TRBV6-5 and TRBJ2-3; D may be TRBD1 (6 bases). CDR1 is MNHEY and CDR2 is SVGAGI in the germline V gene. The ends were cut back, 10 bases at V and 2 bases at J, with 13 bases in the middle. CDR3 length: 13 amino acids. CDR3 region: CATRRTVTDTQYF. The CDR3 nucleotides read TGTGCCACTAGGAGGACAGTCACAGATACGCAGTATTTT.

The chain's CDR3 is CASSYSSESPLHF. As DNA, the CDR3 is TGTGCCAGCAGTTATTCGTCAGAGTCACCCCTCCACTTT. The rearrangement joins TRBV6-2 or TRBV6-3 to TRBJ1-6; no clear D. Germline assignment: CDR1 MNHEY and CDR2 SVGEGT. The CDR3 totals 13 residues. Trimming cost V 3 bases and J 10 bases, with 10 bases left between them.

As DNA, the CDR3 is TGTGCCAGCAGCTTAGTGGCGGGAGGGAAAATTGAGCAGTTCTTC. Amino acid sequence: CASSLVAGGKIEQFF. V is TRBV7-2 and J is TRBJ2-1; 9 bases map to TRBD2. This CDR3 has 15 amino acids. Trimming at V came to 1 base and at J to 9 bases, leaving 7 bases not matched to a gene. Per germline, CDR1 SGHTA and CDR2 FQGNSA.

The chain recombines TRBV19 with TRBJ1-1; no reliable D call. V dropped 4 bases and J dropped 3 bases, with 6 bases sitting between them. This CDR3 region has 12 residues. CDR1 and CDR2 from the germline V gene are LNHDA and SQIVND (reference sequence). The DNA for the CDR3 is TGTGCCAGTAGTAAAACCGACACTGAAGCTTTCTTT. This encodes CASSKTDTEAFF.

The chain combines TRBV19 with TRBJ2-1; 9 bases are a match to TRBD2. Looked up from germline, CDR1 is LNHDA and CDR2 is SQIVND (reference sequence). With V trimmed by 8 bases and J by 7 bases, 6 bases remained unmatched. CDR3 length: 13 amino acids. The CDR3 region has the DNA TGTGCCAGTTGTAGCGGGGGTTATAATGAGCAGTTCTTC. Encoded protein: CASCSGGYNEQFF.

This chain uses TRBV7-8 with TRBJ2-2; maybe TRBD2 (7 bases). The CDR3 has 13 residues. Trimming stripped 5 bases from V and 6 bases from J, with 10 bases between. From germline, CDR1 is SGHVS and CDR2 FQNEAQ. CDR3 amino acids: CASSRGGPGELFF. CDR3 DNA: TGTGCCAGCAGCCGCGGGGGCCCCGGGGAGCTGTTTTTT.

The chain recombines TRBV3-1 (or the pseudogene TRBV3-2) with TRBJ2-3; D gene unclear. Trimming removed 6 bases from V and 0 bases from J, with 7 bases in between. CDR1 and CDR2 (germline): LGHDT, YNNKEL (reference sequence). The CDR3 covers 13 residues. CDR3 protein: CASRPNSTDTQYF. The CDR3 DNA reads TGTGCCAGCAGGCCGAATAGCACAGATACGCAGTATTTT.

The chain carries TRBV10-3 and TRBJ1-6; 7 nucleotides align to TRBD1. Trimming took 10 bases from V and 4 from J; bases not matched to a gene: 4. This CDR3 comprises 13 residues. Germline V gene lookup returns CDR1 ENHRY and CDR2 SYGVKD. This CDR3 reads CATGGQYNSPLHF. The CDR3 bases are TGTGCCACAGGGGGACAGTATAATTCACCCCTCCACTTT.

The chain has TRBV5-1 and TRBJ2-7; 9 bases map to TRBD1. Germline V gives CDR1 SGHRS, CDR2 YFSETQ. The CDR3 length is 13 residues. Trimming at V came to 0 bases and at J to 6 bases, leaving 1 base not matched to a gene. The CDR3 loop is CASSLGQGVEQYF. Written as DNA, the CDR3 is TGCGCCAGCAGCTTGGGACAGGGGGTCGAGCAGTACTTC.

CDR3: CSVDTGTLNEKLFF. In nucleotides, the CDR3 is TGCAGCGTCGATACCGGGACCCTCAATGAAAAACTGTTTTTT. The V and J genes are TRBV29-1 and TRBJ1-4; D might be TRBD1 (5 bases). Germline values: CDR1 SQVTM, CDR2 ANQGSEA. Trimming stripped 6 bases from V and 5 bases from J, with 16 bases between. The CDR3 is made up of 14 amino acids.

This chain links TRBV5-1 with TRBJ1-1; D possibly corresponds to TRBD1 (5 bases). Trimming took 2 bases from V and 2 from J, leaving 10 bases between them. This CDR3 has 14 residues. Germline lookup yields CDR1 SGHRS and CDR2 YFSETQ. This CDR3 reads CASSFWTPNTEAFF. Written as DNA, the CDR3 is TGCGCCAGCAGCTTCTGGACACCAAACACTGAAGCTTTCTTT.

This clone has more than one count but fewer than ten. The chain combines TRBV6-5 with TRBJ2-7, with D perhaps assigned TRBD1 or TRBD2 (5 bases each). Germline V gives CDR1 MNHEY, CDR2 SVGAGI. V gave up 5 bases and J gave up 0 bases, with 14 bases separating them. This CDR3 spans 15 amino acids. CDR3 in amino acids: CASSQPGPLSYEQYF. The CDR3, as DNA: TGTGCCAGCAGTCAGCCGGGACCCCTCTCCTACGAGCAGTACTTC.

The genes are TRBV5-4 and TRBJ2-2, with D perhaps TRBD1 or TRBD2 (5 bases each). The germline V gene encodes CDR1 SGHNT and CDR2 YYREEE (reference sequence). The CDR3 loop spans 16 amino acids. V shed 4 bases and J shed 4 bases, with 17 bases lying between them. The CDR3: CASSPGPQRGTGELFF. The CDR3 region has the DNA TGTGCCAGCAGCCCGGGACCTCAGAGGGGCACCGGGGAGCTGTTTTTT. The whole variable domain, filled in from reference TRBV5-4 and TRBJ2-2, reads ETGVTQSPTHLIKTRGQQVTLRCSSQSGHNTVSWYQQALGQGPQFIFQYYREEENGRGNFPPRFSGLQFPNYSSELNVNALELDDSALYLCASSPGPQRGTGELFFGEGSRLTVL.

The rearrangement links TRBV18 to TRBJ2-5; 8 nucleotides match TRBD2. V gave up 0 bases and J gave up 4 bases; unmatched junction bases: 7. The germline gives CDR1 KGHSH, CDR2 LQKENI. The CDR3 covers 16 residues. Here the CDR3 reads CASSPPGGLVGETQYF. CDR3 in DNA: TGTGCCAGCTCACCACCAGGGGGACTAGTGGGAGAGACCCAGTACTTC.

The chain recombines TRBV5-5 with TRBJ2-7; D gene uncertain. The length of the CDR3 is 15 residues. Germline CDR1 and CDR2: SGHKS and YYEKEE (reference sequence). Trimming cost V 5 bases and J 3 bases, with 18 bases left between them. CDR3 DNA sequence: TGTGCCAGCAGTCCCAGTTTCCCCCGCCTCTACGAGCAGTACTTC. Amino acids: CASSPSFPRLYEQYF.